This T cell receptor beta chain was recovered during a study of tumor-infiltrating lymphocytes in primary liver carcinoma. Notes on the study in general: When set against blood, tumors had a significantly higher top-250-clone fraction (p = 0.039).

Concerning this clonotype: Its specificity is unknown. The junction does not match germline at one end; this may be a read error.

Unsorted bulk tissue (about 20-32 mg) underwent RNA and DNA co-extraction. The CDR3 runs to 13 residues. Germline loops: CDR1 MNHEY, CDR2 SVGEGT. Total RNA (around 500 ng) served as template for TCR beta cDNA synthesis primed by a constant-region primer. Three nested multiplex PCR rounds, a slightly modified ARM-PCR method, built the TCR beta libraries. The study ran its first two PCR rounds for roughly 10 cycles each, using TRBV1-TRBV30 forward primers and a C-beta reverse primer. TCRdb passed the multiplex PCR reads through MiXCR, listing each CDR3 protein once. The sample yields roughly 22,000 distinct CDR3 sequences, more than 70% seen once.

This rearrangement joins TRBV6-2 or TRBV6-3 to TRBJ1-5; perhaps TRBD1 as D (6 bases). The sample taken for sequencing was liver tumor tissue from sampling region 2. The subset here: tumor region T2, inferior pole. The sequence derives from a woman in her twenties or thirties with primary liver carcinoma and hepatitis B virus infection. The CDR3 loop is CASCYRDNQSQHF. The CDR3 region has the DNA TGTGCCAGCTGTTACCGGGACAACCAGTCCCAGCATTTT.